The 12 T cell receptor beta chains below were found in one sample sequenced in a study of T cell responses to AZD1222 COVID-19 vaccine. Libraries were prepared by immunoSEQ multiplex PCR; TCRdb keeps only in-frame clonotypes and omits some of them. The sample has roughly 97,000 clones, around nine tenths seen once. The input for sequencing was peripheral blood, taken on day 0 of AZD1222 vaccination. These receptor sequences come from an adult in good health.

The chain joins TRBV6-4 to TRBJ2-7; 12 nucleotides agree with TRBD2. This CDR3 is 16 amino acids long. Trimming cost V 6 bases and J 1 base; bases outside gene matches: 7. CDR1 is MRHNA, CDR2 SNTAGT, per germline. CDR3 in DNA: TGTGCCAGCAGCGGGCTAGCGGGAGGGCCTTCCTACGAGCAGTACTTC. It translates to CASSGLAGGPSYEQYF.

V is TRBV6-5 and J is TRBJ1-1; no firm D call. This CDR3 is 15 amino acids long. Germline assignment: CDR1 MNHEY and CDR2 SVGAGI. The V gene lost 5 bases and the J gene lost 0 bases, with 13 bases spanning the gap. Here the CDR3 reads CASSNAGTLNTEAFF. The CDR3 coding sequence is TGTGCCAGCAGTAACGCAGGAACCTTGAACACTGAAGCTTTCTTT.

This chain uses TRBV4-2 with TRBJ2-1; 7 bases agree with TRBD2. This CDR3 region has 15 residues. The germline V gene encodes CDR1 LGHNA and CDR2 YNFKEQ. Germline trimming cut 4 bases from V and 7 bases from J; bases unmatched to any gene: 10. CDR3 in amino acids: CASSLEWGGKNEQFF. CDR3 nucleotides: TGTGCCAGCAGCCTGGAGTGGGGGGGGAAGAATGAGCAGTTCTTC.

The rearrangement links TRBV5-1 to TRBJ2-1; the D gene is possibly TRBD2 (6 bases). Trimming left V 9 bases short and J 0 bases short, with 19 bases between. CDR3 length equals 16 residues. Per the germline V gene, CDR1 is SGHRS and CDR2 is YFSETQ. The CDR3 protein is CATSRAGRSSYNEQFF. The CDR3 bases are TGCGCCACCTCAAGGGCGGGGCGGAGCTCCTACAATGAGCAGTTCTTC.

This chain joins TRBV11-2 and TRBJ2-1; TRBD1 aligns across 8 bases. The CDR3 extends over 15 amino acids. CDR1 is SGHAT, CDR2 FQNNGV, per germline. Trimming took 3 bases from V and 1 from J; bases not matched to a gene: 2. CDR3 region: CASSLQGASYNEQFF. The CDR3 DNA reads as TGTGCCAGCAGCTTGCAGGGGGCTTCCTACAATGAGCAGTTCTTC.

The J gene is TRBJ1-3, the V gene TRBV6-5; the D is unclear. Germline assignment: CDR1 MNHEY and CDR2 SVGAGI. V was cut by 11 bases and J by 0 bases, with 11 bases left in between. The CDR3 has 13 residues. CDR3 protein: CAAGWVSGNTIYF. DNA for the CDR3: TGTGCCGCTGGGTGGGTCTCTGGAAACACCATATATTTT.

This sequence joins TRBV7-9 and TRBJ2-1; 9 bases align to TRBD2. The CDR3 extends over 13 amino acids. Germline V gene sequence: CDR1 SEHNR, CDR2 FQNEAQ (reference sequence). The ends lost 11 bases at V and 4 bases at J; junction bases unmatched: 6. The CDR3 DNA sequence: TGTGCCGGGGCGGGAGGGCCGTACAATGAGCAGTTCTTC. Translating gives CAGAGGPYNEQFF.

The J gene is TRBJ1-4, the V gene TRBV9; TRBD1 is a possible D gene (5 bases). CDR1 and CDR2 from the germline V gene are SGDLS and YYNGEE. The CDR3 is 12 residues long. The V gene lost 5 bases and the J gene lost 6 bases, with 8 bases spanning the gap. Here the CDR3 reads CASRGGDEKLFF. For the CDR3, the DNA is TGTGCCAGCAGAGGAGGGGATGAAAAACTGTTTTTT.

The CDR3 protein is CASRDRDTNYEQYF. CDR3 nucleotide sequence: TGTGCCAGCAGGGACAGGGATACTAACTACGAGCAGTACTTC. This rearrangement joins TRBV2 to TRBJ2-7, with TRBD1 identical over 8 bases. The CDR3 spans 14 residues. CDR1 is SNHLY, CDR2 FYNNEI, per germline. The V segment lost 6 bases and the J segment 3 bases; nucleotides outside the gene matches: 7.

This clone has just one count. The rearrangement links TRBV27 to TRBJ1-5, with TRBD1 matching over 10 bases. This CDR3 is built from 19 residues. Unmatched junction bases numbered 18, after V lost 6 bases and J lost 4 bases. CDR1 is MNHEY, CDR2 SMNVEV, per germline (reference sequence). This CDR3 is CASRRTGTGVLIGNQPQHF. CDR3 coding DNA: TGTGCCAGCAGAAGAACCGGGACAGGGGTTCTAATAGGTAATCAGCCCCAGCATTTT.

J is TRBJ1-2 and V is TRBV28; D gene ambiguous. V was pared by 3 bases and J by 3 bases, with 5 bases between. Germline V gene sequence: CDR1 MDHEN, CDR2 SYDVKM. This CDR3 has 12 amino acids. CDR3 sequence: CASSFRHYGYTF. In DNA, the CDR3 is TGTGCCAGCAGTTTTCGGCACTATGGCTACACCTTC.

CDR3 sequence reads: CASSLGGPDQPQHF. CDR3 nucleotide sequence: TGTGCCAGCTCTCTCGGGGGGCCAGATCAGCCCCAGCATTTT. V and J are TRBV18 and TRBJ1-5, with TRBD1 as a possible D gene (6 bases). Trimming cost V 6 bases and J 5 bases, with 14 bases left between them. The CDR3 covers 14 residues. Germline CDR1 reads KGHSH; CDR2 reads LQKENI.